The 9 T cell receptor beta chains in this list originate from one sample, sequenced in a study of blood T cell repertoires in COVID-19. Sequenced by immunoSEQ multiplex PCR; TCRdb stores in-frame clones only, minus some. The sample has about 36,000 clones, just under 85% seen once. Sequenced sample: peripheral blood. Receptor source: a human donor in a cohort sampled during active COVID-19.

The chain carries TRBV11-2 and TRBJ2-5; a weak D match, TRBD1 (5 bases). Looked up from germline, CDR1 is SGHAT and CDR2 is FQNNGV. The germline V and J ends were trimmed by 6 bases and 6 bases, with 17 bases remaining between them. CDR3 length equals 14 residues. The CDR3 is CASRTDSPEKTQYF. In DNA form, the CDR3 reads TGTGCCAGCAGGACTGACAGTCCCGAAAAGACCCAGTACTTC.

This clone was counted a few times. The V and J genes are TRBV7-2 and TRBJ2-7; 7 nucleotides line up with TRBD1. The CDR3 runs 13 residues. The J segment lost 3 bases and the V segment lost 3 bases, leaving 2 bases of the junction unmatched. The germline V gene has CDR1 SGHTA and CDR2 FQGNSA. The CDR3 sequence: CASSFWDSYEQYF. The CDR3 DNA is TGTGCCAGCAGCTTCTGGGACAGCTACGAGCAGTACTTC.

This chain joins TRBV19 and TRBJ2-5; the match to TRBD1 covers 8 bases. The CDR3 contains 15 residues. CDR1 is LNHDA, CDR2 SQIVND, per germline (reference sequence). V was pared by 4 bases and J by 2 bases, with 6 bases of the junction left unmatched. The CDR3 sequence is CASSNRQGPQETQYF. CDR3 in DNA: TGTGCCAGTAGTAACCGACAGGGGCCACAAGAGACCCAGTACTTC.

This CDR3 is CAWSVGVRFTEAFF. CDR3 coding DNA: TGTGCCTGGAGTGTCGGGGTTCGGTTCACTGAAGCTTTCTTT. This chain joins TRBV30 and TRBJ1-1; D remains unclear. Trimming pared 0 bases from V and 4 bases from J, leaving 12 bases between. Germline CDR1 is GTSNPN and CDR2 is SVGIG (reference sequence). The length of the CDR3 is 14 residues.

The genes are TRBV28 and TRBJ1-2; 9 bases map to TRBD1. The CDR3 has 12 amino acids. Germline CDR1 MDHEN, CDR2 SYDVKM. The trim removed 10 bases at V and 8 bases at J, leaving 8 bases unmatched. The CDR3 sequence is CAINTGGIGYTF. The CDR3 bases are TGTGCCATCAACACAGGGGGCATAGGCTACACCTTC.

This clone was seen just once. This chain connects TRBV4-3 to TRBJ2-3; tentative D call: TRBD2 (5 bases). The CDR3 length is 14 residues. In germline, CDR1 is LGHNA, CDR2 YSLEER. V lost 0 bases to trimming and J lost 14 bases, with 18 bases between them. This CDR3 reads CASSQDRGSWERYF. CDR3 DNA: TGCGCCAGCAGCCAAGATCGGGGTAGCTGGGAACGGTATTTT.

This clone has a handful of counts. This chain joins TRBV6-6 and TRBJ2-3; TRBD2 matches 7 bases. V was pared by 7 bases and J by 5 bases, with 15 bases of the junction left unmatched. This CDR3 has 16 amino acids. The germline CDR1 and CDR2 sequences are MNHNY and SVGAGI (reference sequence). CDR3 residues: CASTDNSGGSGDTQYF. The CDR3 region has the DNA TGTGCCAGCACTGATAACTCGGGGGGTTCGGGAGATACGCAGTATTTT.

The CDR3, as DNA: TGTGCCAGCAGCTTAGTGTTGTATCCCACAAAGAACTATGGCTACACCTTC. Its protein product is CASSLVLYPTKNYGYTF. The chain joins TRBV7-8 to TRBJ1-2; D gene unclear. The germline gives CDR1 SGHVS, CDR2 FQNEAQ. V was pared by 1 base and J by 2 bases, with 17 bases between. CDR3 length equals 17 residues.

This clone was detected only once. The rearrangement joins TRBV5-1 to TRBJ1-4; D gene unclear. The V gene's germline CDR1 is SGHRS and CDR2 YFSETQ. V was cut by 1 base and J by 6 bases, with 10 bases left in between. There are 14 residues in the CDR3. The CDR3 reads CASSLIGSDEKLFF. CDR3 nucleotides: TGCGCCAGCAGCTTGATCGGGTCGGATGAAAAACTGTTTTTT.